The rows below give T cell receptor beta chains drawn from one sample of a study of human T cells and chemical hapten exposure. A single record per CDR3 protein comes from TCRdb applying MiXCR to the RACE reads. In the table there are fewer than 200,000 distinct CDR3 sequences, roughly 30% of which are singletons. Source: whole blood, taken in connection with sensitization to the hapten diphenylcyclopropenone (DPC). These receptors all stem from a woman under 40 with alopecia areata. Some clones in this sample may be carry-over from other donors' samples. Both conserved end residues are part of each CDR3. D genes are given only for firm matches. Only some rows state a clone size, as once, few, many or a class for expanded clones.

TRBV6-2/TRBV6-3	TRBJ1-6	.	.	TGTGCCAGCATTAGGGGGTATAATTCACCCCTCCACTTT	CASIRGYNSPLHF
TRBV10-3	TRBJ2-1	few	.	TGTGCCATCACTAGGGGTACGGACAATGAGCAGTTCTTC	CAITRGTDNEQFF
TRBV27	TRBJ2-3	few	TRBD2	TGTGCCAGCAGGAAGGGGAGCGGGGGGACTAGCACAGATACGCAGTATTTT	CASRKGSGGTSTDTQYF
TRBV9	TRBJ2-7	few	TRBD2	TGTGCCAGCAGCGCAGCGGGGAACTCCTACGAGCAGTACTTC	CASSAAGNSYEQYF
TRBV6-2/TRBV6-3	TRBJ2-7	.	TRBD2	TGTGCCAGCAGTCTTAGCGGGACCCGGTACGAGCAGTACTTC	CASSLSGTRYEQYF
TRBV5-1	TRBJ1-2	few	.	TGCGCCAGCAGCTTGCCGGGGAGCTATGGCTACACCTTC	CASSLPGSYGYTF
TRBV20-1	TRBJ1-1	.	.	TGCAGTGCTAGGGGCAGGGAATTCACTGAAGCTTTCTTT	CSARGREFTEAFF
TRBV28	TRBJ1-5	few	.	TGTGCCAGCATGGGACCATTGGTCAATCAGCCCCAGCATTTT	CASMGPLVNQPQHF
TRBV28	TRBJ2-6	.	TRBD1	TGTGCCAGTAGGACAGGGCTAACTGGGGCCAACGTCCTGACTTTC	CASRTGLTGANVLTF
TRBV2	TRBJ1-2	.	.	TGTGCCAGCAGGGCCAATGGGGTCTATGGCTACACCTTC	CASRANGVYGYTF
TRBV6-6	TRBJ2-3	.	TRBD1	TGTGCCAGCAGTTACTCGACAGGGACGGGGGATACGCAGTATTTT	CASSYSTGTGDTQYF
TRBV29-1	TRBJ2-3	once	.	TGCAGCGTTGAGGGGCCCACAGATACGCAGTATTTT	CSVEGPTDTQYF
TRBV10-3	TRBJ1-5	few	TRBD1	TGTGCCATCAGTGAAGGGGTCGGAGACAGGGGACATCAGCCCCAGCATTTT	CAISEGVGDRGHQPQHF